This T cell receptor (beta chain) was captured by sequencing in a study of tumour-infiltrating T cells in Burkitt lymphoma. Study summary: Productive clonality predicted overall and progression-free survival.

TCRdb keeps only in-frame clones here, not all; method: immunoSEQ multiplex PCR. Here the sample spans some 610 clones, roughly 12% being singletons. The TCR originated in a human donor with diffuse large B-cell lymphoma. Some clones in this sample may be carry-over from other donors' samples. The material sequenced was tumor tissue.

Here the CDR3 reads CAAATANYGYTF. In DNA, the CDR3 is TGTGCCGCAGCAACGGCTAACTATGGCTACACCTTC. The chain carries TRBV28 and TRBJ1-2; D uncertain. The CDR3 is made up of 12 amino acids. The ends were cut back, 11 bases at V and 0 bases at J, with 10 bases in the middle. Germline loops: CDR1 MDHEN, CDR2 SYDVKM.